One and the same sample provided the 28 T cell receptor beta chains below, sequenced in a study of T cell responses to AZD1222 COVID-19 vaccine. Sequencing used immunoSEQ multiplex PCR; TCRdb keeps in-frame clones, though not all of them. Among fewer than 120,000 clones listed, about 90% were seen once. The specimen was peripheral blood, collected 28 days after the second AZD1222 dose. These receptors were obtained from an adult who received the AZD1222 COVID-19 vaccine.

This clone has just one count. The chain recombines TRBV6-2 or TRBV6-3 with TRBJ1-1; D not certain. The CDR3 spans 13 residues. The germline V gene encodes CDR1 MNHEY and CDR2 SVGEGT. V was shortened by 5 bases and J by 5 bases, with 12 bases between the two germline ends. CDR3 amino acids: CASSLGPGTEAFF. CDR3 nucleotide sequence: TGTGCCAGCAGTCTAGGGCCGGGGACTGAAGCTTTCTTT.

This rearrangement joins TRBV18 to TRBJ2-3; no clear D. The germline CDR1 and CDR2 sequences are KGHSH and LQKENI. Trimming shortened V by 0 bases and J by 2 bases, and 6 bases separated the two germline ends. CDR3 length: 14 residues. CDR3 DNA sequence: TGTGCCAGCTCACCACCCTTCTCCACAGATACGCAGTATTTT. Its protein product is CASSPPFSTDTQYF.

The J gene is TRBJ1-6, the V gene TRBV3-1 (or the pseudogene TRBV3-2); D is unclear. CDR1 is LGHDT and CDR2 is YNNKEL in the germline V gene (reference sequence). V shed 1 base and J shed 8 bases, with 6 bases lying between them. The CDR3 loop spans 13 amino acids. The CDR3 region is CASSQVQDSPLHF. The CDR3 DNA is TGTGCCAGCAGCCAAGTTCAAGATTCACCCCTCCACTTT.

The chain couples TRBV2 to TRBJ1-5; 12 bases agree with TRBD1. V was pared by 8 bases and J by 2 bases, with 10 bases of the junction left unmatched. Germline V gives CDR1 SNHLY, CDR2 FYNNEI. The CDR3 loop spans 17 amino acids. This CDR3 is CASGGRGTGGGNQPQHF. The CDR3 coding sequence is TGTGCCAGCGGGGGCCGAGGGACAGGGGGCGGCAATCAGCCCCAGCATTTT. The full variable domain, with the rest looked up from reference TRBV2 and TRBJ1-5, is EPEVTQTPSHQVTQMGQEVILRCVPISNHLYFYWYRQILGQKVEFLVSFYNNEISEKSEIFDDQFSVERPDGSNFTLKIRSTKLEDSAMYFCASGGRGTGGGNQPQHFGDGTRLSIL.

The chain recombines TRBV9 with TRBJ1-2; D call uncertain. V was cut by 0 bases and J by 7 bases, with 16 bases left in between. The CDR3 has 15 amino acids. Germline V lookup: CDR1 SGDLS, CDR2 YYNGEE. The CDR3 loop reads CASSVGVGSTAGYTF. The CDR3 nucleotides are TGTGCCAGCAGCGTAGGTGTTGGGTCGACCGCTGGCTACACCTTC.

Concerning this clone itself: A read error may account for a junction end that differs from germline. This sequence joins TRBV12-5 and TRBJ2-7; 9 positions match TRBD1. The CDR3 loop spans 15 amino acids. Germline assignment: CDR1 LGHNT and CDR2 FRNRAP. In DNA, the CDR3 is TGTGCTAGTGGCTTGGACAGGGGCAGTTCCTACGAGCAGTACTTC. Its translation is CASGLDRGSSYEQYF.

The V call is TRBV28, the J call TRBJ2-3; TRBD2 is a possible D gene (6 bases). The CDR3 runs to 15 residues. V was pared by 5 bases and J by 1 base, with 13 bases between. The germline gives CDR1 MDHEN, CDR2 SYDVKM. This CDR3 reads CASSPRRGRTDTQYF. DNA for the CDR3: TGTGCCAGCAGTCCCCGGAGGGGTCGCACAGATACGCAGTATTTT. Drawing the rest from reference TRBV28 and TRBJ2-3, the complete variable domain is DVKVTQSSRYLVKRTGEKVFLECVQDMDHENMFWYRQDPGLGLRLIYFSYDVKMKEKGDIPEGYSVSREKKERFSLILESASTNQTSMYLCASSPRRGRTDTQYFGPGTRLTVL.

This clone has a handful of counts. J is TRBJ2-5 and V is TRBV2, with 10 bases fitting TRBD1. The CDR3 spans 14 residues. V gave up 5 bases and J gave up 3 bases; unmatched junction bases: 3. Germline assignment: CDR1 SNHLY and CDR2 FYNNEI. The CDR3 protein is CASSPGTGEETQYF. DNA for the CDR3: TGTGCCAGCAGTCCCGGGACAGGGGAAGAGACCCAGTACTTC.

This chain joins TRBV5-6 and TRBJ1-4; D may be TRBD1 (5 bases). This CDR3 contains 14 residues. The germline CDR1 and CDR2 sequences are SGHDT and YYEEEE. The V gene lost 2 bases and the J gene lost 8 bases, with 13 bases spanning the gap. As DNA, the CDR3 is TGTGCCAGCAGCTTTGGCCCGGAGGGGGAAAAACTGTTTTTT. Encoded protein: CASSFGPEGEKLFF.

The J gene is TRBJ1-5, the V gene TRBV7-2; 12 nucleotides match TRBD1. CDR1 is SGHTA, CDR2 FQGNSA, per germline. Trimming cost V 5 bases and J 6 bases; bases outside gene matches: 5. The CDR3 is 15 amino acids. CDR3 sequence reads: CASSQGTGGSQPQHF. The CDR3 DNA sequence: TGTGCCAGCAGCCAAGGGACAGGGGGCAGTCAGCCCCAGCATTTT. Filled out from reference TRBV7-2 and TRBJ1-5, the complete variable domain reads GAGVSQSPSNKVTEKGKDVELRCDPISGHTALYWYRQSLGQGLEFLIYFQGNSAPDKSGLPSDRFSAERTGGSVSTLTIQRTQQEDSAVYLCASSQGTGGSQPQHFGDGTRLSIL.

The gene calls are TRBV27 and TRBJ2-1; D unclear. In germline, CDR1 is MNHEY, CDR2 SMNVEV (reference sequence). The V and J ends lost 5 bases and 8 bases respectively, with 7 bases between them. The CDR3 extends over 11 amino acids. In nucleotides, the CDR3 is TGTGCCAGCAGTCAGTACGATGAGCAGTTCTTC. It translates to CASSQYDEQFF.

The rearrangement uses TRBV13 and TRBJ1-1; 7 nucleotides agree with TRBD1. The ends lost 6 bases at V and 0 bases at J; junction bases unmatched: 7. The CDR3 has 15 amino acids. In germline, CDR1 is PRHDT, CDR2 FYEKMQ (reference sequence). CDR3 nucleotide sequence: TGTGCCAGCAGGAGGGACAGCTACATGAACACTGAAGCTTTCTTT. Protein product: CASRRDSYMNTEAFF.

The chain couples TRBV6-5 to TRBJ1-1; the D is unclear. Looked up from germline, CDR1 is MNHEY and CDR2 is SVGAGI. V lost 4 bases to trimming and J lost 5 bases, with 11 bases between them. CDR3 length: 13 amino acids. The CDR3 loop is CASSSFRTTEAFF. The CDR3 coding sequence is TGTGCCAGCAGTTCCTTTCGTACTACTGAAGCTTTCTTT.

Here the CDR3 reads CASSPGGLHNEQFF. DNA for the CDR3: TGTGCCAGCTCACCAGGGGGGCTCCACAATGAGCAGTTCTTC. V usage is TRBV18 and J usage is TRBJ2-1; D tentatively fits TRBD1 or TRBD2 (6 bases each). Germline V gene data show CDR1 as KGHSH and CDR2 as LQKENI. V lost 2 bases and J lost 5, with 10 bases in between. The CDR3 is made up of 14 amino acids. Full variable domain (outside the CDR3, taken from reference TRBV18 and TRBJ2-1): NAGVMQNPRHLVRRRGQEARLRCSPMKGHSHVYWYRQLPEEGLKFMVYLQKENIIDESGMPKERFSAEFPKEGPSILRIQQVVRGDSAAYFCASSPGGLHNEQFFGPGTRLTVL.

The chain uses TRBV6-5 and TRBJ1-4; D is undetermined. Per the germline V gene, CDR1 is MNHEY and CDR2 is SVGAGI. There are 13 residues in the CDR3. The ends were cut back, 6 bases at V and 7 bases at J, with 12 bases in the middle. Here the CDR3 DNA reads TGTGCCAGCAGCCTCATAAGAGGTGAAAAACTGTTTTTT. This translates into CASSLIRGEKLFF.

The chain is built from TRBV3-1 (or the pseudogene TRBV3-2) and TRBJ1-4; 9 nucleotides align to TRBD1. CDR3 length equals 16 residues. The germline V gene encodes CDR1 LGHDT and CDR2 YNNKEL (reference sequence). The J segment lost 6 bases and the V segment lost 2 bases, leaving 7 bases of the junction unmatched. CDR3 sequence: CASSQRWGQGDEKLFF. CDR3 in DNA: TGTGCCAGCAGCCAAAGGTGGGGACAGGGCGATGAAAAACTGTTTTTT.

The rearrangement joins TRBV5-1 to TRBJ1-2; D ambiguous. CDR3 length equals 15 residues. The V gene lost 2 bases and the J gene lost 2 bases, with 13 bases spanning the gap. In germline, CDR1 is SGHRS, CDR2 YFSETQ. As DNA, the CDR3 is TGCGCCAGCAGCTTACCAAGGGTTCCCAACTATGGCTACACCTTC. This gives the protein CASSLPRVPNYGYTF.

The chain links TRBV6-4 to TRBJ2-1; 12 bases line up with TRBD2. Germline assignment: CDR1 MRHNA and CDR2 SNTAGT. The CDR3 is 13 residues long. The junction had 3 bases not matched to a gene; V was cut back by 3 bases and J by 12 bases. The CDR3 bases are TGTGCCAGCAGTGATCTAGCGGGAGGGGGGCAGTTCTTC. Encoded protein: CASSDLAGGGQFF.

V is TRBV28 and J is TRBJ1-2; D uncertain. CDR1 is MDHEN and CDR2 is SYDVKM in the germline V gene. The length of the CDR3 is 13 residues. V lost 3 bases to trimming and J lost 2 bases, with 7 bases between them. The CDR3 spells CASSLSRNYGYTF. The CDR3 bases are TGTGCCAGCAGTTTGAGCAGGAACTATGGCTACACCTTC.

The chain combines TRBV7-2 with TRBJ2-1, with D possibly TRBD2 on 5 matching bases. The length of the CDR3 is 15 residues. V gave up 1 base and J gave up 2 bases, with 9 bases separating them. Looked up from germline, CDR1 is SGHTA and CDR2 is FQGNSA. As DNA, the CDR3 is TGTGCCAGCAGCTTAGGGAGCGGTCCCTACAATGAGCAGTTCTTC. It codes for CASSLGSGPYNEQFF.

This chain joins TRBV3-1 (or the pseudogene TRBV3-2) and TRBJ2-7; 9 nucleotides align to TRBD1. V gave up 0 bases and J gave up 3 bases; unmatched junction bases: 6. This CDR3 comprises 16 residues. Per the germline V gene, CDR1 is LGHDT and CDR2 is YNNKEL (reference sequence). The CDR3 DNA follows: TGTGCCAGCAGCCAAGAGGGACAGGGATGGGACTACGAGCAGTACTTC. Translated: CASSQEGQGWDYEQYF.

This chain joins TRBV5-1 and TRBJ2-1, with 13 bases identical to TRBD2. This CDR3 is 15 amino acids long. V lost 7 bases and J lost 2; bases outside the gene matches: 3. The V gene's germline CDR1 is SGHRS and CDR2 YFSETQ. The CDR3 spells CASRTSGSTYNEQFF. The CDR3 DNA follows: TGCGCCAGCCGGACTAGCGGGAGCACCTACAATGAGCAGTTCTTC.

The rearrangement joins TRBV25-1 to TRBJ1-2; TRBD1 matches 7 bases. CDR1 is MGHDK, CDR2 SYGVNS, per germline. The CDR3 contains 13 residues. Losses at the gene ends were 5 bases for V and 6 bases for J; bases not matched to a gene: 6. The CDR3 DNA is TGTGCCAGCAGTCAACGGACAGGAGATGGCTACACCTTC. This sequence encodes CASSQRTGDGYTF.

This clone was found once. The chain combines TRBV28 with TRBJ2-7, with D tentatively TRBD2 (6 bases). The CDR3 contains 14 residues. CDR1 and CDR2 (germline): MDHEN, SYDVKM. The V and J ends lost 6 bases and 1 base respectively, with 13 bases between them. CDR3 in DNA: TGTGCCAGCAGGAACTCCGGGACTTCCTACGAGCAGTACTTC. Translated, it gives CASRNSGTSYEQYF.

The chain employs TRBV13 and TRBJ2-7, with TRBD1 identical over 9 bases. Germline V lookup: CDR1 PRHDT, CDR2 FYEKMQ (reference sequence). V lost 1 base to trimming and J lost 5 bases; unmatched junction nucleotides: 3. This CDR3 spans 14 amino acids. CDR3 protein: CASSLAGTGNEQYF. For the CDR3, the DNA is TGTGCCAGCAGCTTAGCCGGGACAGGGAACGAGCAGTACTTC.

The CDR3 sequence: CASSATSSSTDTQYF. The CDR3 region has the DNA TGTGCCAGCAGCGCGACATCTTCTAGCACAGATACGCAGTATTTT. The genes are TRBV9 and TRBJ2-3, with D unresolved. The germline V and J ends were trimmed by 3 bases and 0 bases, with 11 bases remaining between them. Germline CDR1 and CDR2: SGDLS and YYNGEE. The CDR3 has 15 residues. The full variable domain, rest sourced from reference TRBV9 and TRBJ2-3, is DSGVTQTPKHLITATGQRVTLRCSPRSGDLSVYWYQQSLDQGLQFLIQYYNGEERAKGNILERFSAQQFPDLHSELNLSSLELGDSALYFCASSATSSSTDTQYFGPGTRLTVL.

This rearrangement joins TRBV10-3 to TRBJ1-3; D call uncertain. Per the germline V gene, CDR1 is ENHRY and CDR2 is SYGVKD. V was clipped by 3 bases and J by 1 base, with 13 bases between them. This CDR3 spans 16 amino acids. This CDR3 reads CAISDHGSPSGNTIYF. The CDR3 DNA sequence: TGTGCCATCAGTGATCACGGGAGCCCGTCTGGAAACACCATATATTTT.

The chain combines TRBV11-2 with TRBJ2-5, with a tentative D call TRBD1 (6 bases). The CDR3 totals 12 residues. Germline V gene data show CDR1 as SGHAT and CDR2 as FQNNGV. Trimming stripped 2 bases from V and 5 bases from J, with 6 bases between. Here the CDR3 DNA reads TGTGCCAGCAGCTTAACAGGGGAGACCCAGTACTTC. It codes for CASSLTGETQYF.